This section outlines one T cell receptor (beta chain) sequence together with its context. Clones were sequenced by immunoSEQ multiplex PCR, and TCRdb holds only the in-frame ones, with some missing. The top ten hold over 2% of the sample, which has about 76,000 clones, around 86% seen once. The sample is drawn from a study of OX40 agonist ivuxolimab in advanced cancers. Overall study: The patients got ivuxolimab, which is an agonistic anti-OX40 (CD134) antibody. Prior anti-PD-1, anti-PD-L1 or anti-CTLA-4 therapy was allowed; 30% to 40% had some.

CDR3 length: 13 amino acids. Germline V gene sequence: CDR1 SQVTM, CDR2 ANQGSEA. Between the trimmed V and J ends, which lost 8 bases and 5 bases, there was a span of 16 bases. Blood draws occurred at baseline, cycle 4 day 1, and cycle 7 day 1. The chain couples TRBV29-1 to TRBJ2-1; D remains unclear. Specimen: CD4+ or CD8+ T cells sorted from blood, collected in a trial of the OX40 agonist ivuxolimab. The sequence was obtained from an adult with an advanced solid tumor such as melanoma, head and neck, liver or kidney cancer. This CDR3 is CSLKPQDHNEQFF. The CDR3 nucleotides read TGCAGCCTTAAGCCACAAGATCACAATGAGCAGTTCTTC.